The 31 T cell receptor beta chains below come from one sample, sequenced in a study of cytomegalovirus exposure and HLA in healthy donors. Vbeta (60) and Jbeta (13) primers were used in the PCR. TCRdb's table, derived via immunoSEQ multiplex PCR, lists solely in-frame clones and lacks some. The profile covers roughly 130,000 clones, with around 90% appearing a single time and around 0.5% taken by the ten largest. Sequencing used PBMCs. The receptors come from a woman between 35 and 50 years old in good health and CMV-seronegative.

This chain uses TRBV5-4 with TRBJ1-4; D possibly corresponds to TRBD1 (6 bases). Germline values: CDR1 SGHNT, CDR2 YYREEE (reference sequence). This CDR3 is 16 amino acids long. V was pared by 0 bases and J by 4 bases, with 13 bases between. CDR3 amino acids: CASSLVPGTHNEKLFF. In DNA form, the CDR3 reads TGTGCCAGCAGCTTGGTGCCCGGGACACATAATGAAAAACTGTTTTTT.

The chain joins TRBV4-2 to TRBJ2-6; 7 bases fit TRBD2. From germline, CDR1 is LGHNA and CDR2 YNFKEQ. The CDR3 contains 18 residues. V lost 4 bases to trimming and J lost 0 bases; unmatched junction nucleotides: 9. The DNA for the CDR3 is TGTGCCAGCAGCCTGGAGACTAGCTTAGGCTCTGGGGCCAACGTCCTGACTTTC. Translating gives CASSLETSLGSGANVLTF.

As DNA, the CDR3 is TGCGCCAGCAGCCAAGTAGACTTGGGAGCCTACGAGCAGTACTTC. Its protein product is CASSQVDLGAYEQYF. V usage is TRBV4-1 and J usage is TRBJ2-5; a weak D match, TRBD2 (5 bases). The closer fit of TRBJ2-7 to the DNA end suggests the J call may be wrong. Germline CDR1 is MGHRA and CDR2 is YSYEKL. The CDR3 is made up of 15 amino acids.

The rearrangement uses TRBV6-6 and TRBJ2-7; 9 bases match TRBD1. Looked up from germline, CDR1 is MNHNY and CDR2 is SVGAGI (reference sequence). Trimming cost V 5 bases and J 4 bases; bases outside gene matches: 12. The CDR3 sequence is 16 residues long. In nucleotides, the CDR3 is TGTGCCAGCAGTCAGGGGGGACAGGGCCTTAGGTACGAGCAGTACTTC. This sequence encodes CASSQGGQGLRYEQYF.

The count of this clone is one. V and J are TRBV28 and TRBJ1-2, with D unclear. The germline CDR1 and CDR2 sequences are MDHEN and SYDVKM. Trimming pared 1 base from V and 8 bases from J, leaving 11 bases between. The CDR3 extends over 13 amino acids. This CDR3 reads CASSLYSLRGYTF. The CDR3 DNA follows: TGTGCCAGCAGTTTATACAGCCTCAGGGGCTACACCTTC.

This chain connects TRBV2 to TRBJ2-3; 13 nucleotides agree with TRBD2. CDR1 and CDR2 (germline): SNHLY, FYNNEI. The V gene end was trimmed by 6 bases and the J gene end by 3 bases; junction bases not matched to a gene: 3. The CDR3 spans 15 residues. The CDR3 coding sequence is TGTGCCAGCAGGGGACTAGCGGGAAGGACAGATACGCAGTATTTT. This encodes CASRGLAGRTDTQYF.

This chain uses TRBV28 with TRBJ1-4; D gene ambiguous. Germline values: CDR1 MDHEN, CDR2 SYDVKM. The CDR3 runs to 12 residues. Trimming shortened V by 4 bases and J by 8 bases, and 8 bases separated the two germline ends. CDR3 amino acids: CASSSPGEKLFF. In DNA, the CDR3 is TGTGCCAGCAGTTCTCCCGGGGAAAAACTGTTTTTT.

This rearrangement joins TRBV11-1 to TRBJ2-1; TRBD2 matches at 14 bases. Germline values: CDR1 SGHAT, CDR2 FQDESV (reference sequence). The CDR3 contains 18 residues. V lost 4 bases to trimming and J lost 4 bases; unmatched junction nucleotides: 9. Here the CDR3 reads CASSSGTSGSPIYNEQFF. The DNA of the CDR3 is TGTGCCAGCAGCTCCGGGACTAGCGGGAGTCCGATTTACAATGAGCAGTTCTTC.

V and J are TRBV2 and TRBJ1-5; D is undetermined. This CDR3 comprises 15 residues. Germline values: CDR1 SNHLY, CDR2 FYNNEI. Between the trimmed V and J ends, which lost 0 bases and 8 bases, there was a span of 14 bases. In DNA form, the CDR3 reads TGTGCCAGCAGTGAAGCGAGGGCGGAATATAAGCCCCAGCATTTT. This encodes CASSEARAEYKPQHF.

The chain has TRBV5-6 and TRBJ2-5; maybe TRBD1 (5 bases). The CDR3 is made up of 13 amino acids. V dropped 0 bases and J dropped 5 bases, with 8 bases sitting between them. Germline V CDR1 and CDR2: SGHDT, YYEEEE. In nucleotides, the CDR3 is TGTGCCAGCAGCTTGGCAGGGTCCGAGACCCAGTACTTC. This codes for CASSLAGSETQYF.

CDR3 region: CASSQINRAYEQYF. The CDR3 DNA reads TGTGCCAGCAGCCAGATTAACCGTGCCTACGAGCAGTACTTC. The chain carries TRBV7-8 and TRBJ2-7; D is uncertain. CDR3 length: 14 amino acids. The germline V and J ends were trimmed by 5 bases and 2 bases, with 13 bases remaining between them. Germline CDR1 is SGHVS and CDR2 is FQNEAQ.

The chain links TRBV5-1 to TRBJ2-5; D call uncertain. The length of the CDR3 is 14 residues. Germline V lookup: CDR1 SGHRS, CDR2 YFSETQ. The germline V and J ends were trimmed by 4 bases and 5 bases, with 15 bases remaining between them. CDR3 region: CASSAATPAETQYF. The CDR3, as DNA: TGCGCCAGCAGCGCGGCCACCCCCGCCGAGACCCAGTACTTC.

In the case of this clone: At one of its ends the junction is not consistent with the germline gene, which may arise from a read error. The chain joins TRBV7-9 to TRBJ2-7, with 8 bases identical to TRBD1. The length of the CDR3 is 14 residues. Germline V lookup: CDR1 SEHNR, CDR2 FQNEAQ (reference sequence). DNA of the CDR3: TGTTCCAGCAGCTGGACAGGGAGTGATCACGAGCAGTACTTC. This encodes CSSSWTGSDHEQYF.

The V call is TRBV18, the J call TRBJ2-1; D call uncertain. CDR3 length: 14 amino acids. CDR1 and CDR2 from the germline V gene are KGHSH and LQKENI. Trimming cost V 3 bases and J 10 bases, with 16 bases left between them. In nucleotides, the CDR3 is TGTGCCAGCTCACCCCCCCCAACTCGCTCCGAGCAGTTCTTC. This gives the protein CASSPPPTRSEQFF.

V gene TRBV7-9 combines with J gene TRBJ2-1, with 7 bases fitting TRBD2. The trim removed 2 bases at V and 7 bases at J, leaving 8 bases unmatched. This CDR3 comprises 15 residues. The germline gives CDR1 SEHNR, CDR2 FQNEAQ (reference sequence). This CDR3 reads CASSLLGLAVNEQFF. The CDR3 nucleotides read TGTGCCAGCAGCTTATTGGGTCTAGCGGTAAATGAGCAGTTCTTC.

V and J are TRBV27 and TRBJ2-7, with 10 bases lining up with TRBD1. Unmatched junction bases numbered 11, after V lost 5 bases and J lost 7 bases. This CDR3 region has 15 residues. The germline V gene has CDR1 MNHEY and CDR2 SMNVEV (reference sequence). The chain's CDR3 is CASSPHGTGDGEQYF. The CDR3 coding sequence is TGTGCCAGCAGTCCTCACGGGACAGGGGATGGTGAGCAGTACTTC.

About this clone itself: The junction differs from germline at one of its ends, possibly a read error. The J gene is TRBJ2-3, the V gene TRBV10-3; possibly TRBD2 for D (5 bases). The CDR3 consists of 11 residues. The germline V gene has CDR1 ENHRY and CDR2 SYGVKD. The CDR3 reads CAISEIGDTIF. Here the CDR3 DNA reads TGTGCCATCAGTGAGATCGGGGATACTATTTTC.

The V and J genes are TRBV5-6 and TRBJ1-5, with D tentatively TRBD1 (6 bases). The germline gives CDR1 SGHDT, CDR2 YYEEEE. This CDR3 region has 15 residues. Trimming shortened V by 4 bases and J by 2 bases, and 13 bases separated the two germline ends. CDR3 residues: CASSIQGRGNQPQHF. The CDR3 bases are TGTGCCAGCAGCATACAGGGTCGGGGCAATCAGCCCCAGCATTTT.

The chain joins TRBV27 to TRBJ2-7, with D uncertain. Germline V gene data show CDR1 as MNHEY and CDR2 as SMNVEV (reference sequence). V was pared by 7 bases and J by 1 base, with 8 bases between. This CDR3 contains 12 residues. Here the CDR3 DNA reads TGTGCCAGCAAAACAGAGTCCTACGAGCAGTACTTC. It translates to CASKTESYEQYF.

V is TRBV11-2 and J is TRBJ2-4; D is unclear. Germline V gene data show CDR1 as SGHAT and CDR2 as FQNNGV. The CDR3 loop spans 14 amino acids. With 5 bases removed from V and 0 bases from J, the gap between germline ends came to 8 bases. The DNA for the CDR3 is TGTGCCAGCAGCCCCTCGTTAGCCAAAAACATTCAGTACTTC. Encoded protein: CASSPSLAKNIQYF.

CDR3 in DNA: TGTGCCAGCAGTTACTCCGGAGTGGGAGATACGCAGTATTTT. It is translated as CASSYSGVGDTQYF. This chain uses TRBV6-5 with TRBJ2-3; no firm D call. Looked up from germline, CDR1 is MNHEY and CDR2 is SVGAGI. The CDR3 spans 14 residues. V was cut by 0 bases and J by 5 bases, with 9 bases left in between.

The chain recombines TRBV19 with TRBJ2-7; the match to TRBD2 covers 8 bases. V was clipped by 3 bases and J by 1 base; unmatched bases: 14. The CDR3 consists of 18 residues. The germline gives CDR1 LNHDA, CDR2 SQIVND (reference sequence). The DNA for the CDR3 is TGTGCCAGTAGTATTCGGTTTCGGCGGGAGGAAGGGTCCTACGAGCAGTACTTC. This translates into CASSIRFRREEGSYEQYF.

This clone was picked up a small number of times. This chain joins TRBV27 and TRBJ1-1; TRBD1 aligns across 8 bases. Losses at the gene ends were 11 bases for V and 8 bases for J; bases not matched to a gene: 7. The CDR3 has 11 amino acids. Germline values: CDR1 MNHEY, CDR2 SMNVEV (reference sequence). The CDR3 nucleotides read TGTGCCCTTGGGACAGGCTTCGAAGCTTTCTTT. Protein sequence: CALGTGFEAFF.

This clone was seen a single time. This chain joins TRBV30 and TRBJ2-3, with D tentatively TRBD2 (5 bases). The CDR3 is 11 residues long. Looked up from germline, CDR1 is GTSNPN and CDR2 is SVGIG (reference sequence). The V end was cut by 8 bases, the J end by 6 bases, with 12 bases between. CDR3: CARGSADTQYF. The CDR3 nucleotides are TGTGCCCGCGGGTCGGCGGATACGCAGTATTTT. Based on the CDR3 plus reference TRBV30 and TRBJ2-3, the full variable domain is SQTIHQWPATLVQPVGSPLSLECTVEGTSNPNLYWYRQAAGRGLQLLFYSVGIGQISSEVPQNLSASRPQDRQFILSSKKLLLSDSGFYLCARGSADTQYFGPGTRLTVL.

CDR3 DNA sequence: TGTGCCAGCAGCCCGGTAGCGGGAGGGTCCTACGAGCAGTACTTC. This sequence encodes CASSPVAGGSYEQYF. V usage is TRBV7-9 and J usage is TRBJ2-7; 11 bases line up with TRBD2. V gave up 5 bases and J gave up 1 base; unmatched junction bases: 4. CDR1 SEHNR and CDR2 FQNEAQ come from the germline V gene (reference sequence). This CDR3 contains 15 residues.

DNA for the CDR3: TGTGCCAGCAGCGTAGGACAGGGAACCACAGATACGCAGTATTTT. Translating gives CASSVGQGTTDTQYF. The rearrangement joins TRBV9 to TRBJ2-3, with TRBD1 matching over 7 bases. V lost 0 bases to trimming and J lost 2 bases; unmatched junction nucleotides: 3. The CDR3 consists of 15 residues. CDR1 is SGDLS and CDR2 is YYNGEE in the germline V gene.

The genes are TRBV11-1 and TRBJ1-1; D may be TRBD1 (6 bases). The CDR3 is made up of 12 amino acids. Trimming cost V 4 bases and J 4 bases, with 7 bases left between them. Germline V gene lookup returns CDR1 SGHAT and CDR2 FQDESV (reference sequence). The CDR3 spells CASSSQGTEAFF. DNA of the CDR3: TGTGCCAGCAGCTCACAGGGCACTGAAGCTTTCTTT.

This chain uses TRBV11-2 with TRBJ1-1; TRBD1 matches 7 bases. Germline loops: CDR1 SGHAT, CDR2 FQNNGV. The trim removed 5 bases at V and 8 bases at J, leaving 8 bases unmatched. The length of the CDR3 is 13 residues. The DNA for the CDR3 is TGTGCCAGCAGCGCAACAGGGGCTCGAGAAGCTTTCTTT. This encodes CASSATGAREAFF.

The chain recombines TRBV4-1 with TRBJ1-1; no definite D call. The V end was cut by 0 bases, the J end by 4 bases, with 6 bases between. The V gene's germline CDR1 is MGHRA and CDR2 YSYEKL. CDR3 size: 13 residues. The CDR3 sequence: CASSQDRPTEAFF. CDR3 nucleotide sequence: TGCGCCAGCAGCCAAGACAGGCCCACTGAAGCTTTCTTT.

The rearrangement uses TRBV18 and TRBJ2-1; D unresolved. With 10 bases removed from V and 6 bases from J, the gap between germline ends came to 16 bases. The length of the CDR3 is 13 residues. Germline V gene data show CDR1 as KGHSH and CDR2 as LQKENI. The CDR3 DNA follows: TGTGCCACCAGAGATTCCTCGGGCAATGAGCAGTTCTTC. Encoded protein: CATRDSSGNEQFF.

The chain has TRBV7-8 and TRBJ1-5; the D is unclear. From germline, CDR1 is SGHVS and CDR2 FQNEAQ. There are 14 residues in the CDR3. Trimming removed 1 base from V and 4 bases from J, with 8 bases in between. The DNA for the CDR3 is TGTGCCAGCAGCTTAGTACAGCAAAATCAGCCCCAGCATTTT. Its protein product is CASSLVQQNQPQHF.